The entry that follows covers one TCR beta chain sequence. This sample was taken from a study of blood T cell repertoires in COVID-19. Study-wide context: The United States, Italy and Spain were the sources of the acute and convalescent COVID-19 samples.

V lost 6 bases to trimming and J lost 2 bases; unmatched junction nucleotides: 2. This CDR3 is 13 amino acids long. Per germline, CDR1 ENHRY and CDR2 SYGVKD. Original data processing: Researchers report that nucleated cell counts were estimated from reference gene primer amplification. TCRdb keeps only in-frame clones here, not all; method: immunoSEQ multiplex PCR. The V and J calls and clone size were taken over from that table, and D and trimming were inferred from the DNA. The profile shows about 120,000 clones, 82% of them singletons. Sequenced input: peripheral blood. The rearrangement uses TRBV10-3 and TRBJ2-3, with TRBD1 matching over 7 bases. This clonotype originated in a human donor in a cohort sampled during active COVID-19. The chain's CDR3 is CAIRGQDTDTQYF. The CDR3 region has the DNA TGTGCCATCAGAGGACAGGACACAGATACGCAGTATTTT.